This T cell receptor (beta chain) was recovered during a study of blood T cells in healthy people across ages. About this clonotype itself: What it binds is unknown.

General study findings and limits: With age, beta diversity per million T cells declined roughly linearly, significantly by approximately 40.

Trimming cost V 4 bases and J 5 bases; bases outside gene matches: 7. Germline-derived CDR1 and CDR2 are SQVTM and ANQGSEA. CDR3 length: 14 residues. With a J-beta primer mix and a sample-barcoded 5' primer, a second PCR ran about 7 to 12 cycles. TCRdb passed the 5' RACE reads through MiXCR, listing each CDR3 protein once. The sample consists of roughly 1.4 million distinct CDR3 sequences, roughly 59% of them appearing once. The chain carries TRBV29-1 and TRBJ2-7; 11 nucleotides align to TRBD1. The sample taken for sequencing was blood. The sequence was collected from a man aged 18 to 30 in good health. CDR3 nucleotides: TGCAGCGTTGGAGCCGGGACAGGGGGGCACGAGCAGTACTTC. As protein: CSVGAGTGGHEQYF.